This T cell receptor beta chain emerged from a study of T cell responses to AZD1222 COVID-19 vaccine. The protocol was immunoSEQ multiplex PCR, while the TCRdb copy is restricted to in-frame clones and leaves out a portion. The table has around 140,000 clones, approximately 90% seen once. The CDR3 is made up of 17 amino acids. Germline CDR1 and CDR2: SGHRS and YFSETQ. Unmatched junction bases numbered 12, after V lost 4 bases and J lost 2 bases. The source was peripheral blood, collected 28 days after the second AZD1222 dose. The chain has TRBV5-1 and TRBJ1-2; TRBD1 matches at 9 bases. The sequence was obtained from an adult who received the AZD1222 COVID-19 vaccine. CDR3 protein: CASSPQGTGSWNYGYTF. CDR3 DNA sequence: TGCGCCAGCAGCCCACAAGGGACAGGGTCCTGGAACTATGGCTACACCTTC.